This T cell receptor beta chain was identified during a study of blood T cell repertoires in COVID-19. Study-wide background: The study drew acute and convalescent COVID-19 samples from the United States, Italy and Spain. T cells, B-cell-depleted T cells, or PBMCs provided the cDNA or gDNA that served as material.

The V segment lost 1 base and the J segment 6 bases; nucleotides outside the gene matches: 12. Germline CDR1 and CDR2: SGHNT and YYREEE (reference sequence). This CDR3 spans 17 amino acids. Original data processing: Cell counts per sample came from amplifying reference gene primers. Generated by immunoSEQ multiplex PCR, the TCRdb table keeps only in-frame clones and is missing some. V and J calls and clone size are given by that table; D and trimming were obtained from the DNA. The sample has 350,000 to 400,000 clones; roughly nine tenths are singletons. This clone appeared a single time. In the 2 weeks before study entry, exposed participants met a COVID-19 case, which was PCR-confirmed or clinician-diagnosed.

The receptor comes from a woman aged 40 to 50 who had been exposed to COVID-19. The source material was PBMCs or T cells enriched from blood (not recorded which). The rearrangement uses TRBV5-4 and TRBJ1-2; 10 bases map to TRBD1. The CDR3, as DNA: TGTGCCAGCAGCTTGCCGGTGCTGGGACAGGGGCTTCATGGCTACACCTTC. Translating it yields CASSLPVLGQGLHGYTF.